A single sample is the source of the 27 T cell receptor beta chains below, sequenced in a study of cytomegalovirus exposure and HLA in healthy donors (TCRdb year 2017). The method was the immunoSEQ multiplex PCR assay. A mixture of 60 forward primers for TCR Vbeta segments and 13 reverse primers for TCR Jbeta segments was used in the multiplex PCR. TCRdb took this table from immuneACCESS and kept in-frame rearrangements with V and J called. Such tables lack part of the clones; where checked against another copy, unresolved V genes explain under half of the gap, and the rest is unexplained. For this sample the table gives some 150,000 clones, of which about 72% were detected only once. Clones ranked in the top ten supply 1.4% of the sample. The sequencing sample was made of PBMCs. These receptors were taken from a male donor in good health and CMV-seronegative.

The chain uses TRBV6-5 and TRBJ1-1, with 8 positions matching TRBD1. The CDR3 covers 15 residues. Germline trimming cut 6 bases from V and 4 bases from J; bases unmatched to any gene: 10. The germline V gene encodes CDR1 MNHEY and CDR2 SVGAGI. The CDR3 DNA reads as TGTGCCAGCAGCCCTAGACAGGGGTGGCTCACTGAAGCTTTCTTT. Translating gives CASSPRQGWLTEAFF.

The chain recombines TRBV5-1 with TRBJ2-5; 8 bases are a match to TRBD1. The CDR3 sequence is 15 residues long. The germline V gene encodes CDR1 SGHRS and CDR2 YFSETQ. The V and J ends lost 0 bases and 5 bases, in that order; junction bases with no gene match: 6. CDR3 sequence (DNA): TGCGCCAGCAGCTTGGTCAGGGGGCTTTTGGAGACCCAGTACTTC. It yields the protein CASSLVRGLLETQYF.

The V gene is TRBV19, the J gene TRBJ2-5; D unresolved. Between the trimmed V and J ends, which lost 7 bases and 4 bases, there was a span of 13 bases. The CDR3 extends over 13 amino acids. Germline loops: CDR1 LNHDA, CDR2 SQIVND (reference sequence). CDR3 nucleotide sequence: TGTGCCAGTAACCACAGACCTGGAGAGACCCAGTACTTC. Translating it yields CASNHRPGETQYF.

The chain combines TRBV5-1 with TRBJ2-3; perhaps TRBD2 as D (5 bases). The CDR3 has 15 residues. Trimming cost V 2 bases and J 0 bases, with 10 bases left between them. Germline V lookup: CDR1 SGHRS, CDR2 YFSETQ. CDR3 in amino acids: CASSFLSGSTDTQYF. CDR3 DNA sequence: TGCGCCAGCAGCTTTCTCAGCGGTAGCACAGATACGCAGTATTTT.

This clone has just a few counts. The CDR3 coding sequence is TGTGCCAGCAGACTTGACACGTCACCCTACAATGAGCAGTTCTTC. Encoded protein: CASRLDTSPYNEQFF. This chain connects TRBV27 to TRBJ2-1; D is unclear. The CDR3 is 15 amino acids. Between the trimmed V and J ends, which lost 6 bases and 2 bases, there was a span of 14 bases. Germline loops: CDR1 MNHEY, CDR2 SMNVEV (reference sequence).

About this clone itself: One junction end disagrees with the germline gene, perhaps due to a read error. This CDR3 is CACSPEGLAGLWYF. The CDR3 bases are TGTGCCTGCAGTCCAGAGGGACTAGCGGGTCTGTGGTACTTC. V gene TRBV28 combines with J gene TRBJ2-7; 12 nucleotides agree with TRBD2. Germline lookup yields CDR1 MDHEN and CDR2 SYDVKM. This CDR3 contains 14 residues.

This chain links TRBV28 with TRBJ1-6; D perhaps matches TRBD1 (6 bases). The CDR3 is 18 amino acids. Trimming pared 2 bases from V and 0 bases from J, leaving 14 bases between. Germline lookup yields CDR1 MDHEN and CDR2 SYDVKM. The CDR3 DNA is TGTGCCAGCAGTTTAGGGCCAGGGGAGAACTCCTATAATTCACCCCTCCACTTT. It is translated as CASSLGPGENSYNSPLHF.

The genes are TRBV2 and TRBJ2-3; no clear D. The CDR3 is 13 residues long. Looked up from germline, CDR1 is SNHLY and CDR2 is FYNNEI. V lost 4 bases and J 2 bases, leaving 7 bases between the germline ends. The DNA of the CDR3 is TGTGCCAGCAGTGGCGGAACCACAGATACGCAGTATTTT. This sequence encodes CASSGGTTDTQYF.

A single count supports this clone. The chain joins TRBV4-2 to TRBJ2-1; 10 nucleotides match TRBD2. Trimming removed 0 bases from V and 15 bases from J; junction bases left unmatched: 14. Germline lookup yields CDR1 LGHNA and CDR2 YNFKEQ. This CDR3 region has 16 residues. CDR3 protein: CASSQERASGRDRPFF. CDR3 coding DNA: TGTGCCAGCAGCCAAGAAAGGGCTAGCGGGAGAGACCGGCCGTTCTTC.

J is TRBJ1-1 and V is TRBV5-4; 9 bases line up with TRBD1. V was pared by 3 bases and J by 1 base, with 19 bases of the junction left unmatched. Germline values: CDR1 SGHNT, CDR2 YYREEE (reference sequence). This CDR3 spans 20 amino acids. The DNA of the CDR3 is TGTGCCAGCAGCTCGTCCCGGGACAGGGTTAGAGTCGGCTGGAACACTGAAGCTTTCTTT. The encoded protein is CASSSSRDRVRVGWNTEAFF.

This rearrangement joins TRBV19 to TRBJ1-1; 10 nucleotides agree with TRBD1. J lost 6 bases, V lost 7 bases, and 11 bases had no gene match. The CDR3 has 15 amino acids. CDR1 is LNHDA, CDR2 SQIVND, per germline (reference sequence). The CDR3 region is CASTRPGTGASEAFF. The CDR3 nucleotides are TGTGCCAGTACTCGACCCGGGACAGGGGCGTCTGAAGCTTTCTTT. The full variable domain, with the rest looked up from reference TRBV19 and TRBJ1-1, is DGGITQSPKYLFRKEGQNVTLSCEQNLNHDAMYWYRQDPGQGLRLIYYSQIVNDFQKGDIAEGYSVSREKKESFPLTVTSAQKNPTAFYLCASTRPGTGASEAFFGQGTRLTVV.

V is TRBV28 and J is TRBJ1-1, with D tentatively TRBD1 (5 bases). Trimming removed 7 bases at V and 4 bases at J, with 13 bases between. The CDR3 contains 13 residues. The germline V gene encodes CDR1 MDHEN and CDR2 SYDVKM. The CDR3 region is CASNVRQRTEAFF. DNA of the CDR3: TGTGCCAGCAACGTGAGACAGCGCACTGAAGCTTTCTTT.

The rearrangement links TRBV12-5 to TRBJ1-6, with TRBD1 matching 10 bases. Germline CDR1 is LGHNT and CDR2 is FRNRAP. V was pared by 0 bases and J by 9 bases, with 11 bases of the junction left unmatched. CDR3 length: 18 residues. The CDR3 DNA reads TGTGCTAGTGGTTTGGTACTGGGGACAGGGGTTAGCGGTTCACCCCTCCACTTT. It codes for CASGLVLGTGVSGSPLHF.

This clone was observed a handful of times. The DNA for the CDR3 is TGCGCCAGCAGCTCACAGGGCCGCCAAGAGACCCAGTACTTC. Its protein is CASSSQGRQETQYF. The chain is built from TRBV5-1 and TRBJ2-5; TRBD1 is a possible D gene (6 bases). The CDR3 sequence is 14 residues long. Germline loops: CDR1 SGHRS, CDR2 YFSETQ. With 3 bases removed from V and 1 base from J, the gap between germline ends came to 10 bases.

The gene calls are TRBV5-6 and TRBJ2-1; possible D gene TRBD2, 6 bases. This CDR3 region has 13 residues. The V and J ends lost 0 bases and 6 bases respectively, with 7 bases between them. Germline V gene lookup returns CDR1 SGHDT and CDR2 YYEEEE. CDR3 sequence (DNA): TGTGCCAGCAGCTTGGCCGGGGGCAATGAGCAGTTCTTC. As protein: CASSLAGGNEQFF.

The rearrangement uses TRBV23-1 and TRBJ2-2; 10 nucleotides agree with TRBD1. TRBV23-1 is sorted into the ORF group, with uncertain function. V dropped 5 bases and J dropped 4; count of bases not matched to a gene: 13. CDR3 length equals 18 residues. The CDR3 region has the DNA TGCGCCAGCAGTACCGGGACAGGGGATTGTACGAGCACCGGGGAGCTGTTTTTT. Translated: CASSTGTGDCTSTGELFF.

The rearrangement links TRBV9 to TRBJ1-2; TRBD1 agrees at 9 bases. The J segment lost 4 bases and the V segment lost 4 bases, leaving 5 bases of the junction unmatched. This CDR3 region has 14 residues. From germline, CDR1 is SGDLS and CDR2 YYNGEE. CDR3 loop: CASSQGTGTYGYTF. The CDR3 nucleotides are TGTGCCAGCAGCCAAGGGACAGGGACCTATGGCTACACCTTC.

The genes are TRBV6-1 and TRBJ2-6; 7 bases are a match to TRBD1. In germline, CDR1 is MNHNS, CDR2 SASEGT. Unmatched junction bases numbered 10, after V lost 3 bases and J lost 2 bases. The length of the CDR3 is 18 residues. The CDR3 region has the DNA TGTGCCAGCAGTGAGTACCCTCTACAGGGGACTGGGGCCAACGTCCTGACTTTC. It specifies CASSEYPLQGTGANVLTF.

The V and J genes are TRBV15 and TRBJ1-6; 7 bases agree with TRBD1. V dropped 3 bases and J dropped 7; count of bases not matched to a gene: 9. The CDR3 covers 16 residues. Germline lookup yields CDR1 LNHNV and CDR2 YYDKDF (reference sequence). CDR3 in DNA: TGTGCCACCAGCAGGGCACAGGGGATACGGAATTCACCCCTCCACTTT. This sequence encodes CATSRAQGIRNSPLHF.

The table lists this clone with a few counts. J is TRBJ2-7 and V is TRBV6-6; possible D gene TRBD1, 6 bases. The CDR3 is made up of 14 amino acids. Per germline, CDR1 MNHNY and CDR2 SVGAGI (reference sequence). The ends were cut back, 5 bases at V and 3 bases at J, with 14 bases in the middle. The CDR3 DNA sequence: TGTGCCAGCAGTCCCCATCAGGGGAGCTACGAGCAGTACTTC. Its protein product is CASSPHQGSYEQYF.

This clone occurred once. The chain links TRBV4-3 to TRBJ2-5; tentatively, D is TRBD2 (7 bases). The CDR3 has 15 amino acids. Germline values: CDR1 LGHNA, CDR2 YSLEER. V was clipped by 0 bases and J by 4 bases, with 12 bases between them. Here the CDR3 DNA reads TGCGCCAGCAGCCAAGATAGGGGGGGGCCAGAGACCCAGTACTTC. Encoded protein: CASSQDRGGPETQYF.

The chain employs TRBV11-1 and TRBJ2-3, with 7 nucleotides matching TRBD1. The CDR3 length is 15 residues. V gave up 5 bases and J gave up 4 bases; unmatched junction bases: 9. Germline V gene data show CDR1 as SGHAT and CDR2 as FQDESV (reference sequence). This CDR3 is CASSPGDRDPDTQYF. In DNA, the CDR3 is TGTGCCAGCAGCCCCGGCGACAGGGACCCAGATACGCAGTATTTT.

The CDR3 DNA follows: TGTGCCAGCAGCCTAGTCAGGGACGGGGAGCTGTTTTTT. Its translation is CASSLVRDGELFF. The chain carries TRBV7-3 and TRBJ2-2; a possible D gene is TRBD1 (5 bases). Per germline, CDR1 SGHTA and CDR2 FQGTGA. CDR3 length: 13 amino acids. V was clipped by 5 bases and J by 7 bases, with 11 bases between them.

The chain uses TRBV5-4 and TRBJ2-7; D remains unclear. Trimming shortened V by 2 bases and J by 0 bases, and 9 bases separated the two germline ends. Germline CDR1 is SGHNT and CDR2 is YYREEE (reference sequence). The CDR3 totals 14 residues. CDR3: CASSFSPSSYEQYF. In DNA, the CDR3 is TGTGCCAGCAGCTTTTCACCGAGCTCCTACGAGCAGTACTTC. The full variable domain, rest sourced from reference TRBV5-4 and TRBJ2-7, is ETGVTQSPTHLIKTRGQQVTLRCSSQSGHNTVSWYQQALGQGPQFIFQYYREEENGRGNFPPRFSGLQFPNYSSELNVNALELDDSALYLCASSFSPSSYEQYFGPGTRLTVT.

Of note for this clone: Distinct nucleotide sequences in the sample also encode this CDR3. The chain employs TRBV4-3 and TRBJ1-4; 9 nucleotides align to TRBD1. V lost 3 bases to trimming and J lost 6 bases; unmatched junction nucleotides: 2. Germline V gives CDR1 LGHNA, CDR2 YSLEER. The CDR3 loop spans 14 amino acids. The CDR3 region has the DNA TGCGCCAGCAGCCAGGGACAGGGAGATGAAAAACTGTTTTTT. As protein: CASSQGQGDEKLFF.

The chain combines TRBV7-2 with TRBJ2-7; D is perhaps TRBD2 (7 bases). The CDR3 extends over 14 amino acids. V lost 5 bases and J lost 6, with 17 bases in between. Germline values: CDR1 SGHTA, CDR2 FQGNSA. Written as DNA, the CDR3 is TGTGCCAGCAGCCCCAGGGGAGGGCTAATCGAGCAGTACTTC. It encodes CASSPRGGLIEQYF.

This chain joins TRBV7-2 and TRBJ2-1; weak D call: TRBD2 (6 bases). V gave up 2 bases and J gave up 12 bases, with 17 bases separating them. The germline gives CDR1 SGHTA, CDR2 FQGNSA. The CDR3 covers 14 residues. The CDR3 coding sequence is TGTGCCAGCAGCTTACCGGGAGACCCACCGGGGCAGTTCTTC. Amino acid sequence: CASSLPGDPPGQFF.